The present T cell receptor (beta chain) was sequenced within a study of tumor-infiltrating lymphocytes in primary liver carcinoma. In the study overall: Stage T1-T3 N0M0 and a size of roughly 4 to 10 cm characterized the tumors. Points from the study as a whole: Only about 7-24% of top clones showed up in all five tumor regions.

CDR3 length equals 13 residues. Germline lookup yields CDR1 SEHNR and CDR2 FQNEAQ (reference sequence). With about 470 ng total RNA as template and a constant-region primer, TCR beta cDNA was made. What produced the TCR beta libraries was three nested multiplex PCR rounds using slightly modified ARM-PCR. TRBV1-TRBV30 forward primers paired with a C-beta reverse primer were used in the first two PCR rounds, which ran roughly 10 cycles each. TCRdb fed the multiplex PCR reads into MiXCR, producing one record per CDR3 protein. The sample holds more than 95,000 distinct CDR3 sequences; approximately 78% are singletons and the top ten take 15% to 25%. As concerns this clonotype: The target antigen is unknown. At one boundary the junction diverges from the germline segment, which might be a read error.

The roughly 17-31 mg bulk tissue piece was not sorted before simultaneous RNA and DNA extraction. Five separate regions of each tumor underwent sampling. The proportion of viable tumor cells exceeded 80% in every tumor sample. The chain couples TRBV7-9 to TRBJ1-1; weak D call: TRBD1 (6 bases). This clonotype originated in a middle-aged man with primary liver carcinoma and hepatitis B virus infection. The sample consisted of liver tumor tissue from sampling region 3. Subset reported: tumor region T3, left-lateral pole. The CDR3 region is CASSSEQGTETFF. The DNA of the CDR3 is TGTGCCAGCAGCTCGGAACAGGGTACTGAAACTTTCTTT.